Below, 18 T cell receptor beta chains from the same sample are listed, as sequenced in a study of blood T cells in healthy people across ages. Alongside a J-beta primer mix, a sample-barcoded 5' primer served in a second PCR lasting 7 to 11 cycles. One entry per CDR3 protein results from TCRdb running MiXCR on the 5' RACE reads. This table holds fewer than 950,000 distinct CDR3 sequences, roughly 35% found once. The sequenced material came from blood. The receptors come from a man younger than 35 in good health.

This clonotype was counted at least ten times. The V call is TRBV18, the J call TRBJ2-1; TRBD2 matches at 7 bases. The CDR3 has 13 amino acids. Trimming removed 6 bases from V and 5 bases from J; junction bases left unmatched: 4. Germline V gene data show CDR1 as KGHSH and CDR2 as LQKENI. Here the CDR3 DNA reads TGTGCCAGCTCCTCGAGCGGGAACAATGAGCAGTTCTTC. It translates to CASSSSGNNEQFF.

This chain connects TRBV15 to TRBJ2-5, with unresolved D. The J call is uncertain, as TRBJ2-1 better fits the DNA end. There are 15 residues in the CDR3. Germline CDR1 is LNHNV and CDR2 is YYDKDF (reference sequence). CDR3 nucleotide sequence: TGTGCCACCAGCAGAGATGCATTGAAGCAAGAGACCCAGTTCTTC. Translating gives CATSRDALKQETQFF.

The genes are TRBV30 and TRBJ2-1, with D tentatively TRBD2 (6 bases). Germline V gene lookup returns CDR1 GTSNPN and CDR2 SVGIG (reference sequence). The ends were cut back, 2 bases at V and 4 bases at J, with 12 bases in the middle. The CDR3 consists of 14 residues. CDR3 in amino acids: CAWSRDFHYNEQFF. The CDR3 DNA reads TGTGCCTGGAGTAGGGACTTCCATTACAATGAGCAGTTCTTC.

The sample holds a few counts of this clonotype. In DNA form, the CDR3 reads TGCAGCGTTGAGGGACCCAAAAACATTCAGTACTTC. Residues: CSVEGPKNIQYF. The chain joins TRBV29-1 to TRBJ2-4; D may be TRBD1 or TRBD2 (5 bases each). Germline V lookup: CDR1 SQVTM, CDR2 ANQGSEA. Trimming cost V 3 bases and J 2 bases, with 5 bases left between them. This CDR3 is built from 12 residues.

Notes on this clonotype: At one end the junction does not follow the germline gene, possibly because of a read error. CDR3 in amino acids: CAGSEGSVNEQFF. The CDR3 bases are TGTGCCGGCAGTGAAGGCTCCGTCAATGAGCAGTTCTTC. The chain employs TRBV6-1 and TRBJ2-1; D not resolved. The length of the CDR3 is 13 residues. Looked up from germline, CDR1 is MNHNS and CDR2 is SASEGT.

This clonotype was counted a few times. This chain links TRBV5-1 with TRBJ1-1; TRBD1 might be the D (5 bases). The CDR3 extends over 15 amino acids. The germline CDR1 and CDR2 sequences are SGHRS and YFSETQ. V was clipped by 4 bases and J by 3 bases, with 16 bases between them. The CDR3 bases are TGCGCCAGCAGCATGGGTGGAGGAGGGGACACTGAAGCTTTCTTT. Its protein is CASSMGGGGDTEAFF.

In the case of this clonotype: Since a much larger clone is just one base distant, this may be a read error. V usage is TRBV4-2 and J usage is TRBJ2-4; D may match TRBD1 or TRBD2 (6 bases each). The CDR3 is 14 residues long. Germline-derived CDR1 and CDR2 are LGHNA and YNFKEQ. As DNA, the CDR3 is TGTGCCAGCAGCCAAGTGGGGGGCAAAAACACTCAGTACTTC. It yields the protein CASSQVGGKNTQYF.

This clonotype was seen ten or more times. This rearrangement joins TRBV20-1 to TRBJ2-4, with 7 positions matching TRBD1. The CDR3 is 15 amino acids. The V segment lost 3 bases and the J segment 3 bases; nucleotides outside the gene matches: 8. Germline CDR1 and CDR2: DFQATT and SNEGSKA (reference sequence). CDR3 loop: CSASPAGGVKNIQYF. The CDR3 nucleotides read TGCAGTGCTAGCCCCGCAGGGGGAGTCAAAAACATTCAGTACTTC.

The V gene is TRBV28, the J gene TRBJ1-6; D not resolved. Per germline, CDR1 MDHEN and CDR2 SYDVKM. The V end lost 4 bases, the J end lost 0 bases, and 7 bases lay between the germline ends. The CDR3 contains 15 residues. This CDR3 reads CASSSGSSYNSPLHF. The CDR3 bases are TGTGCCAGCAGTTCGGGGAGCTCCTATAATTCACCCCTCCACTTT.

The chain uses TRBV20-1 and TRBJ2-3; perhaps D is TRBD1 or TRBD2 (5 bases each). V lost 4 bases and J 5 bases, leaving 16 bases between the germline ends. The CDR3 spans 14 residues. Germline V CDR1 and CDR2: DFQATT, SNEGSKA (reference sequence). The CDR3 sequence: CSAMSREAEDTQYF. CDR3 DNA sequence: TGCAGTGCTATGTCCAGGGAAGCGGAAGATACGCAGTATTTT.

This clonotype was observed many times. The V and J genes are TRBV4-1 and TRBJ2-6, with a weak D call TRBD2 (6 bases). CDR1 and CDR2 (germline): MGHRA, YSYEKL. The CDR3 runs 16 residues. Trimming pared 0 bases from V and 3 bases from J, leaving 9 bases between. Here the CDR3 reads CASSQDREDGANVLTF. The CDR3 coding sequence is TGCGCCAGCAGCCAAGACAGGGAGGATGGGGCCAACGTCCTGACTTTC.

This chain joins TRBV6-6 and TRBJ2-3; maybe TRBD1 (6 bases). Per germline, CDR1 MNHNY and CDR2 SVGAGI (reference sequence). Trimming left V 6 bases short and J 4 bases short, with 17 bases between. The CDR3 extends over 15 amino acids. The CDR3 nucleotides read TGTGCCAGCAGCGCAACAGGGATTGGAGCAGATACGCAGTATTTT. This gives the protein CASSATGIGADTQYF.

V usage is TRBV29-1 and J usage is TRBJ2-7, with D possibly being TRBD1 (6 bases). With 6 bases removed from V and 1 base from J, the gap between germline ends came to 19 bases. Germline-derived CDR1 and CDR2 are SQVTM and ANQGSEA. This CDR3 comprises 15 residues. The CDR3 sequence: CSVSTGLSRSYEQYF. The CDR3 DNA sequence: TGCAGCGTAAGTACAGGGTTGAGCAGGTCCTACGAGCAGTACTTC.

In this sample, this clonotype turned up a few times. The gene calls are TRBV13 and TRBJ2-1; D remains unclear. The V gene's germline CDR1 is PRHDT and CDR2 FYEKMQ (reference sequence). V was shortened by 4 bases and J by 7 bases, with 23 bases between the two germline ends. The CDR3 has 17 amino acids. Here the CDR3 DNA reads TGTGCCAGCAGCTCGCCCCCTGGGCAGAACCTTGCGAATGAGCAGTTCTTC. Translation gives CASSSPPGQNLANEQFF.

The rearrangement joins TRBV6-5 to TRBJ2-2; D perhaps matches TRBD1 (6 bases). The CDR3 has 15 residues. Trimming removed 2 bases from V and 4 bases from J, with 11 bases in between. Germline V lookup: CDR1 MNHEY, CDR2 SVGAGI. The chain's CDR3 is CASSYTRDTTGELFF. In nucleotides, the CDR3 is TGTGCCAGCAGTTACACCCGGGACACCACCGGGGAGCTGTTTTTT.

The chain recombines TRBV20-1 with TRBJ2-7; D perhaps matches TRBD2 (6 bases). The germline gives CDR1 DFQATT, CDR2 SNEGSKA (reference sequence). Trimming took 0 bases from V and 5 from J, leaving 17 bases between them. The CDR3 loop spans 15 amino acids. CDR3 sequence reads: CSARDLGGARDEQYF. The CDR3 nucleotides read TGCAGTGCTAGAGATCTTGGAGGGGCAAGGGACGAGCAGTACTTC.

Turning to this clonotype: A much larger clonotype is one base distant, so this may be a read error. The rearrangement joins TRBV10-3 to TRBJ2-5, with 9 bases fitting TRBD2. There are 16 residues in the CDR3. Germline lookup yields CDR1 ENHRY and CDR2 SYGVKD. J lost 1 base, V lost 10 bases, and 13 bases had no gene match. As DNA, the CDR3 is TGTGCCACCGAAAGTAGCGGGGGAGGGTGCCAAGAGACCCAGTACTTC. Translation: CATESSGGGCQETQYF.

This clonotype was detected only a few times. The chain combines TRBV29-1 with TRBJ2-3; D not resolved. This CDR3 has 12 residues. Trimming stripped 4 bases from V and 6 bases from J, with 11 bases between. In germline, CDR1 is SQVTM, CDR2 ANQGSEA. CDR3 loop: CSVGPQVDTQYF. CDR3 in DNA: TGCAGCGTTGGGCCTCAGGTGGATACGCAGTATTTT.